The 14 T cell receptor beta chains in this list originate from one sample, sequenced in a study of PD-1 blockade in classical Hodgkin lymphoma. Regarding time point: cycle 4 day 1 (C4D1), after less than 7 weeks of nivolumab. Each and every patient relapsed after autologous stem cell transplantation, and patients got differing brentuximab vedotin exposure. TCRdb's copy holds only in-frame clones and misses some; the assay was immunoSEQ multiplex PCR. The table has tens of thousands of clones, over 75% seen once. The sequenced sample was peripheral blood mononuclear cells (PBMCs), obtained before the fourth cycle of nivolumab. Source of these receptors: a human donor with classical Hodgkin lymphoma.

The CDR3 loop reads CASSLGGQGYGYTF. In nucleotides, the CDR3 is TGTGCCAGCAGCTTAGGAGGACAGGGGTATGGCTACACCTTC. The V gene is TRBV7-8, the J gene TRBJ1-2; 9 nucleotides align to TRBD1. The CDR3 has 14 amino acids. V gave up 1 base and J gave up 5 bases; unmatched junction bases: 2. CDR1 and CDR2 from the germline V gene are SGHVS and FQNEAQ.

The rearrangement joins TRBV4-1 to TRBJ2-7; 11 nucleotides align to TRBD1. The CDR3 length is 16 residues. Germline values: CDR1 MGHRA, CDR2 YSYEKL. The junction had 4 bases not matched to a gene; V was cut back by 0 bases and J by 3 bases. This CDR3 reads CASSQDWTGGFYEQYF. The DNA for the CDR3 is TGCGCCAGCAGCCAAGACTGGACAGGGGGCTTCTACGAGCAGTACTTC.

With regard to this clone: This same CDR3 is encoded by further DNA sequences in the sample. The V and J genes are TRBV19 and TRBJ2-7, with a possible D match to TRBD1 (7 bases). CDR3 length equals 14 residues. Germline CDR1 LNHDA, CDR2 SQIVND (reference sequence). Trimming cost V 6 bases and J 6 bases, with 18 bases left between them. The DNA for the CDR3 is TGTGCCAGTAGCATGGAGGGGGCGGCCCTCGAGCAGTACTTC. It codes for CASSMEGAALEQYF.

V usage is TRBV7-6 and J usage is TRBJ1-2; unclear D gene. This CDR3 has 16 amino acids. The germline gives CDR1 SGHVS, CDR2 FNYEAQ. V lost 4 bases and J lost 2, with 17 bases in between. The CDR3 DNA reads TGTGCCAGCAGCTCACAGCAGGCCGGTGTAAACTATGGCTACACCTTC. The encoded protein is CASSSQQAGVNYGYTF.

V and J are TRBV4-1 and TRBJ2-3; the match to TRBD2 covers 12 bases. V lost 3 bases and J lost 2; bases outside the gene matches: 6. This CDR3 region has 17 residues. Germline CDR1 is MGHRA and CDR2 is YSYEKL. In DNA, the CDR3 is TGCGCCAGCAGCCACACTACTAGCGGGGGGAACACAGATACGCAGTATTTT. Residues: CASSHTTSGGNTDTQYF.

The chain combines TRBV5-1 with TRBJ1-1; the D gene is possibly TRBD1 (5 bases). The CDR3 consists of 14 residues. Trimming cost V 4 bases and J 1 base, with 11 bases left between them. CDR1 and CDR2 from the germline V gene are SGHRS and YFSETQ. For the CDR3, the DNA is TGCGCCAGCAGCCGGAACACAGGGAACACTGAAGCTTTCTTT. Translation gives CASSRNTGNTEAFF.

The DNA for the CDR3 is TGTGCCAGCAGTCGACAGGGGTACAGTGAAGCTTTCTTT. It encodes CASSRQGYSEAFF. The V and J genes are TRBV5-6 and TRBJ1-1; the match to TRBD1 covers 8 bases. Germline lookup yields CDR1 SGHDT and CDR2 YYEEEE. V dropped 5 bases and J dropped 7; count of bases not matched to a gene: 7. There are 13 residues in the CDR3. Based on the CDR3 plus reference TRBV5-6 and TRBJ1-1, the full variable domain is DAGVTQSPTHLIKTRGQQVTLRCSPKSGHDTVSWYQQALGQGPQFIFQYYEEEERQRGNFPDRFSGHQFPNYSSELNVNALLLGDSALYLCASSRQGYSEAFFGQGTRLTVV.

The chain has TRBV6-4 and TRBJ2-2; 8 nucleotides agree with TRBD1. After removal of 4 bases from V and 8 bases from J, the junction contained 9 bases not matched to a gene. The CDR3 consists of 15 residues. Germline V gene lookup returns CDR1 MRHNA and CDR2 SNTAGT. For the CDR3, the DNA is TGTGCCAGCAGTGCTGATGACAGGGGAGGAGGGGAGCTGTTTTTT. This gives the protein CASSADDRGGGELFF.

The V call is TRBV5-6, the J call TRBJ2-1, with unresolved D. Germline V CDR1 and CDR2: SGHDT, YYEEEE. With 0 bases removed from V and 4 bases from J, the gap between germline ends came to 2 bases. The CDR3 has 12 residues. As DNA, the CDR3 is TGTGCCAGCAGCTTGGAATACAATGAGCAGTTCTTC. It yields the protein CASSLEYNEQFF.

V usage is TRBV7-2 and J usage is TRBJ2-5; TRBD2 aligns across 9 bases. This CDR3 spans 16 amino acids. V trimming: 6 bases; J trimming: 5 bases; junction bases outside the gene matches: 13. CDR1 and CDR2 (germline): SGHTA, FQGNSA. The CDR3 loop is CASSHPGTSNEETQYF. CDR3 bases: TGTGCCAGCAGTCATCCCGGGACTAGCAATGAGGAGACCCAGTACTTC. The full variable domain, in which reference TRBV7-2 and TRBJ2-5 provide the parts outside the CDR3, is GAGVSQSPSNKVTEKGKDVELRCDPISGHTALYWYRQSLGQGLEFLIYFQGNSAPDKSGLPSDRFSAERTGGSVSTLTIQRTQQEDSAVYLCASSHPGTSNEETQYFGPGTRLLVL.

The chain links TRBV7-9 to TRBJ2-1, with a possible D match to TRBD2 (7 bases). This CDR3 has 16 amino acids. Per the germline V gene, CDR1 is SEHNR and CDR2 is FQNEAQ (reference sequence). The ends were cut back, 8 bases at V and 6 bases at J, with 23 bases in the middle. CDR3: CASSPPARGASNEQFF. CDR3 sequence (DNA): TGTGCCAGCTCCCCCCCCGCCCGGGGGGCCTCCAATGAGCAGTTCTTC.

The CDR3 nucleotides read TGCAGCGTTACAAGCGGGGGGGGCTACAATGAGCAGTTCTTC. Amino acid sequence: CSVTSGGGYNEQFF. This sequence joins TRBV29-1 and TRBJ2-1; 10 positions agree with TRBD2. After removal of 5 bases from V and 3 bases from J, the junction contained 4 bases not matched to a gene. This CDR3 has 14 residues. Per germline, CDR1 SQVTM and CDR2 ANQGSEA.

The V call is TRBV30, the J call TRBJ2-3; possibly TRBD1 for D (5 bases). The V and J ends lost 4 bases and 0 bases respectively, with 11 bases between them. The CDR3 has 14 amino acids. CDR1 and CDR2 (germline): GTSNPN, SVGIG (reference sequence). As DNA, the CDR3 is TGTGCCTGGAAGGGGCAGACTAGCACAGATACGCAGTATTTT. As protein: CAWKGQTSTDTQYF.

V is TRBV7-8 and J is TRBJ2-5; TRBD2 might be the D (6 bases). Trimming cost V 2 bases and J 2 bases, with 18 bases left between them. Germline CDR1 SGHVS, CDR2 FQNEAQ. This CDR3 has 17 amino acids. CDR3 DNA sequence: TGTGCCAGCAGCTTATTTTCCTCGCGGGGTGTACAAGAGACCCAGTACTTC. Protein sequence: CASSLFSSRGVQETQYF.